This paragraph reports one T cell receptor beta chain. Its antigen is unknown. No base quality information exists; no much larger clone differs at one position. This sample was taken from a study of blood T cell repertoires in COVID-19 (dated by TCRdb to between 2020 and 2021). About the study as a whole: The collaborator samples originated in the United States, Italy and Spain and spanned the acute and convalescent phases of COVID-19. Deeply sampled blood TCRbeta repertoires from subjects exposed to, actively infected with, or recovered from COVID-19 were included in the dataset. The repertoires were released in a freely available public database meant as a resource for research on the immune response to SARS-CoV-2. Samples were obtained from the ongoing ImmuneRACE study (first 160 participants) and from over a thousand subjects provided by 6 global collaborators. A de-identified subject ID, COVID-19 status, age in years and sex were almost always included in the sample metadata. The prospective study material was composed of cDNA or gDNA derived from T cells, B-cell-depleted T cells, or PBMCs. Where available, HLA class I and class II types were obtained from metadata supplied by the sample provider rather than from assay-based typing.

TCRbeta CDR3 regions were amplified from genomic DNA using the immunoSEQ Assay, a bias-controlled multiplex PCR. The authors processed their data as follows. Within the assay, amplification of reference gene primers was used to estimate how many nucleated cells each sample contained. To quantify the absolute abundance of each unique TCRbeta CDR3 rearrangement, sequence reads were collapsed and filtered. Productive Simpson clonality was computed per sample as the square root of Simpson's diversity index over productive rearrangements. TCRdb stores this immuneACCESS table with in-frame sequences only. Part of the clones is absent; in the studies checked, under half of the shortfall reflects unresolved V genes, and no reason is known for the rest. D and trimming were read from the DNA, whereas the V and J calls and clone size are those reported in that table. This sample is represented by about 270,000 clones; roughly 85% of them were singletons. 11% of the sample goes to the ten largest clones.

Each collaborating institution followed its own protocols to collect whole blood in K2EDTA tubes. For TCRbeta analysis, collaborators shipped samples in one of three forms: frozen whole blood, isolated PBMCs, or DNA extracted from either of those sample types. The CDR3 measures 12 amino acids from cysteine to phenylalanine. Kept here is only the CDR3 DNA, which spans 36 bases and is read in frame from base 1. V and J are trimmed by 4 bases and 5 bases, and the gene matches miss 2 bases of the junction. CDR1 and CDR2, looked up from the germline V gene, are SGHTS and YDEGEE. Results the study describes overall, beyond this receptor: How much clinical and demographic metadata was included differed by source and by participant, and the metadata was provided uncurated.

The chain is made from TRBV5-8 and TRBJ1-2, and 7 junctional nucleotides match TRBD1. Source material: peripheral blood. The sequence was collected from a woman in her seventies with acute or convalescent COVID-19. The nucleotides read TGTGCCAGCAGCCCGACAGGGTATGGCTACACCTTC. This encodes CASSPTGYGYTF.